The T cell receptor (beta chain) described here comes from a study of cytomegalovirus exposure and HLA in healthy donors. On the study more broadly: In an early release, HLA-typed donors contributed 75 million to 85 million unique TCR sequences.

The V gene end was trimmed by 3 bases and the J gene end by 6 bases; junction bases not matched to a gene: 27. The CDR3 covers 21 residues. CDR1 and CDR2 (germline): MNHEY, SMNVEV (reference sequence). Study conclusions and caveats: TCR beta chains numbering more than 150 were designated cytomegalovirus-associated. The productive fraction for most TCR beta V segments was about 90% or about 30% in an earlier analysis. Reports indicate that TCR beta sequences accurately predicted the HLA-A and HLA-B alleles of most subjects.

Of note for this clone: The antigen is unknown.

With 60 Vbeta and 13 Jbeta primers, the PCR was carried out. Assay used: immunoSEQ multiplex PCR; TCRdb lists only in-frame clones, some missing. This table has about 250,000 clones, roughly 70% appearing once. This receptor was identified in a female donor in good health and CMV-seronegative. V and J are TRBV27 and TRBJ2-7; TRBD1 matches 9 bases. Sequenced sample: PBMCs. The CDR3 DNA reads as TGTGCCAGCAGTTTCCGTTTTTCCTTACTGGACAGGGGAGGGCCAGGCGGCGAGCAGTACTTC. Translation: CASSFRFSLLDRGGPGGEQYF.